This TCR beta chain was sequenced for a study of tumor T cells in aggressive B-cell lymphoma. The germline CDR1 and CDR2 sequences are SEHNR and FQNEAQ (reference sequence). CDR3 length equals 15 residues. With 5 bases clipped from V and 4 bases from J, the junction kept 5 bases outside the gene matches. TCRdb's copy holds only in-frame clones and misses some; the assay was immunoSEQ multiplex PCR. The table has 9,500 to 10,000 clones, 75% to 85% seen once. This clone occurred once. This receptor was identified in an adult with diffuse large B cell lymphoma. The gene calls are TRBV7-9 and TRBJ1-5, with 10 nucleotides matching TRBD1. The sample consisted of tumor tissue. The CDR3 here is CASSLTGQGNQPQHF. The CDR3 DNA is TGTGCCAGCAGCCTCACGGGACAGGGGAATCAGCCCCAGCATTTT.